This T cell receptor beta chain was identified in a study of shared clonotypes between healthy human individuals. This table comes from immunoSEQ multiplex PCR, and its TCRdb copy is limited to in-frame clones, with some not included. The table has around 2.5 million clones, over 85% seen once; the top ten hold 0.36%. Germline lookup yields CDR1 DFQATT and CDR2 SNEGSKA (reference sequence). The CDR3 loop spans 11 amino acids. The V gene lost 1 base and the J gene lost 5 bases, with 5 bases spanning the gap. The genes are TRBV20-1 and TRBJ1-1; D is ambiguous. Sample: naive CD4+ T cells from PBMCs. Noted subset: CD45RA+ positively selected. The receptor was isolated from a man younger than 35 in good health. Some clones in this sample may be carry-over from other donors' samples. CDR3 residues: CSARVETEAFF. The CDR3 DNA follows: TGCAGTGCTAGAGTGGAAACTGAAGCTTTCTTT.